The 31 T cell receptor beta chains below were found in one sample sequenced in a study of control samples from healthy donors and cancer patients. The assay was immunoSEQ multiplex PCR, and TCRdb's table has in-frame clones only and misses some. The profile shows approximately 160,000 clones, around nine tenths of them singletons. The sequencing input was blood. The receptors here all came from a woman under 40 in good health.

This chain connects TRBV6-5 to TRBJ2-4, with D unresolved. The CDR3 spans 12 residues. V dropped 7 bases and J dropped 6 bases, with 10 bases sitting between them. Germline V gene data show CDR1 as MNHEY and CDR2 as SVGAGI. CDR3 nucleotide sequence: TGTGCCAGCAAAGACTGGACAAACATTCAGTACTTC. This sequence encodes CASKDWTNIQYF.

This chain uses TRBV7-2 with TRBJ1-1; 10 bases are shared with TRBD1. The CDR3 extends over 16 amino acids. Germline loops: CDR1 SGHTA, CDR2 FQGNSA. The junction had 12 bases not matched to a gene; V was cut back by 4 bases and J by 7 bases. Here the CDR3 reads CASSSDRTGTGDEAFF. The CDR3 region has the DNA TGTGCCAGCAGCTCCGACCGGACCGGGACAGGGGATGAAGCTTTCTTT.

The rearrangement joins TRBV7-8 to TRBJ2-1; TRBD2 agrees at 8 bases. The CDR3 has 15 residues. The V and J ends lost 5 bases and 4 bases, in that order; junction bases with no gene match: 7. Germline V gene lookup returns CDR1 SGHVS and CDR2 FQNEAQ. The CDR3 protein is CASSGSGSGYNEQFF. CDR3 sequence (DNA): TGTGCCAGCAGCGGCAGCGGGAGTGGGTACAATGAGCAGTTCTTC.

This clone was observed a handful of times. This chain joins TRBV7-3 and TRBJ2-7, with D unclear. In germline, CDR1 is SGHTA, CDR2 FQGTGA. CDR3 length: 13 amino acids. V was cut by 3 bases and J by 0 bases, with 6 bases left in between. The CDR3 loop is CASSFSSSYEQYF. For the CDR3, the DNA is TGTGCCAGCAGCTTCTCCAGCTCCTACGAGCAGTACTTC.

This chain joins TRBV5-4 and TRBJ2-4; possibly TRBD1 for D (6 bases). Germline V gene lookup returns CDR1 SGHNT and CDR2 YYREEE (reference sequence). Trimming took 0 bases from V and 0 from J, leaving 10 bases between them. CDR3 size: 16 residues. Here the CDR3 DNA reads TGTGCCAGCAGCTTGGCCGGACAGACAGCCAAAAACATTCAGTACTTC. Translating it yields CASSLAGQTAKNIQYF.

The rearrangement uses TRBV7-8 and TRBJ2-1; D not certain. From germline, CDR1 is SGHVS and CDR2 FQNEAQ. CDR3 length equals 13 residues. Trimming shortened V by 5 bases and J by 8 bases, and 13 bases separated the two germline ends. In DNA form, the CDR3 reads TGTGCCAGCAGCCTCTTGGCTATCGATGAGCAGTTCTTC. It yields the protein CASSLLAIDEQFF.

This chain links TRBV6-5 with TRBJ1-1; 8 bases line up with TRBD1. The CDR3 sequence is 13 residues long. Germline CDR1 MNHEY, CDR2 SVGAGI. The trim removed 6 bases at V and 2 bases at J, leaving 2 bases unmatched. The CDR3 DNA is TGTGCCAGCAGGGACAGGGTAAACACTGAAGCTTTCTTT. Its protein product is CASRDRVNTEAFF.

This clone was recorded only once. This chain joins TRBV28 and TRBJ1-5, with a possible D match to TRBD1 (5 bases). V lost 7 bases and J 0 bases, leaving 16 bases between the germline ends. The CDR3 contains 16 residues. Germline V gene data show CDR1 as MDHEN and CDR2 as SYDVKM. CDR3 nucleotide sequence: TGTGCCAGCACCCCCCCAGGGTGGAGTAGCAATCAGCCCCAGCATTTT. This codes for CASTPPGWSSNQPQHF.

The V gene is TRBV5-4, the J gene TRBJ2-1, with TRBD2 identical over 14 bases. The V and J ends lost 4 bases and 4 bases, in that order; junction bases with no gene match: 7. From germline, CDR1 is SGHNT and CDR2 YYREEE (reference sequence). The CDR3 covers 17 residues. CDR3 protein: CASSLGTSGSIYNEQFF. CDR3 coding DNA: TGTGCCAGCAGCCTGGGGACTAGCGGGAGTATATACAATGAGCAGTTCTTC.

V gene TRBV4-1 combines with J gene TRBJ2-2, with TRBD1 matching 7 bases. The CDR3 has 15 residues. V gave up 3 bases and J gave up 6 bases; unmatched junction bases: 7. CDR1 is MGHRA and CDR2 is YSYEKL in the germline V gene. In nucleotides, the CDR3 is TGCGCCAGCAGCCACTACAGGGGTGCGGCCGGGGAGCTGTTTTTT. Protein product: CASSHYRGAAGELFF.

This chain connects TRBV28 to TRBJ1-6, with D unresolved. Per germline, CDR1 MDHEN and CDR2 SYDVKM. The V end was cut by 6 bases, the J end by 10 bases, with 7 bases between. This CDR3 is 11 amino acids long. CDR3 loop: CASRGASPLHF. The CDR3 region has the DNA TGTGCCAGCAGAGGAGCCTCACCCCTCCACTTT. The variable domain in full, with the rest retrieved from reference TRBV28 and TRBJ1-6, is DVKVTQSSRYLVKRTGEKVFLECVQDMDHENMFWYRQDPGLGLRLIYFSYDVKMKEKGDIPEGYSVSREKKERFSLILESASTNQTSMYLCASRGASPLHFGNGTRLTVT.

This chain connects TRBV10-1 to TRBJ2-2; 10 bases are shared with TRBD2. The CDR3 runs to 13 residues. The V gene's germline CDR1 is WNHNN and CDR2 SYGVQD (reference sequence). V lost 8 bases to trimming and J lost 6 bases; unmatched junction nucleotides: 3. The CDR3 nucleotides read TGCGCCAGCGGGACTAGCGTCGCCGGGGAGCTGTTTTTT. Amino acid sequence: CASGTSVAGELFF.

The chain combines TRBV6-1 with TRBJ2-5; no clear D gene. Germline values: CDR1 MNHNS, CDR2 SASEGT. CDR3 length equals 12 residues. Trimming took 0 bases from V and 7 from J, leaving 6 bases between them. The CDR3 region is CASSEASVTQYF. The DNA for the CDR3 is TGTGCCAGCAGTGAAGCGTCAGTGACCCAGTACTTC.

CDR3 DNA: TGTGCCAGTAGTGTTATCGGGACAGGGGCTGACCACGAGCAGTACTTC. The encoded protein is CASSVIGTGADHEQYF. The V call is TRBV19, the J call TRBJ2-7; 10 bases map to TRBD1. The V and J ends lost 5 bases and 5 bases, in that order; junction bases with no gene match: 12. The CDR3 is made up of 16 amino acids. Germline CDR1 LNHDA, CDR2 SQIVND (reference sequence).

The gene calls are TRBV27 and TRBJ2-7; D is unclear. The V and J ends lost 2 bases and 0 bases respectively, with 11 bases between them. The CDR3 runs 15 residues. CDR1 MNHEY and CDR2 SMNVEV come from the germline V gene (reference sequence). The CDR3 here is CASSLLSESSYEQYF. In nucleotides, the CDR3 is TGTGCCAGCAGTTTACTAAGCGAGAGCTCCTACGAGCAGTACTTC.

The V gene is TRBV5-4, the J gene TRBJ1-1; D may be TRBD1 (6 bases). The CDR3 loop spans 15 amino acids. Germline CDR1 reads SGHNT; CDR2 reads YYREEE (reference sequence). The V gene lost 4 bases and the J gene lost 1 base, with 14 bases spanning the gap. Written as DNA, the CDR3 is TGTGCCAGCAGCCCAACAGGGATCGCGAACACTGAAGCTTTCTTT. Amino acids: CASSPTGIANTEAFF.

The gene calls are TRBV19 and TRBJ1-3; D might be TRBD1 (5 bases). This CDR3 is 14 amino acids long. Germline CDR1 is LNHDA and CDR2 is SQIVND (reference sequence). The V end was cut by 5 bases, the J end by 0 bases, with 8 bases between. This CDR3 is CASSGQGSGNTIYF. The CDR3 DNA reads as TGTGCCAGTAGTGGCCAGGGCTCTGGAAACACCATATATTTT.

The V call is TRBV19, the J call TRBJ2-7, with 7 bases aligning to TRBD1. Germline loops: CDR1 LNHDA, CDR2 SQIVND (reference sequence). The CDR3 is made up of 14 amino acids. V trimming: 3 bases; J trimming: 4 bases; junction bases outside the gene matches: 6. The CDR3 sequence is CASSIPDRVYEQYF. Written as DNA, the CDR3 is TGTGCCAGTAGTATTCCCGACAGGGTTTACGAGCAGTACTTC.

The V call is TRBV7-9, the J call TRBJ2-7; D is unresolved. Germline CDR1 SEHNR, CDR2 FQNEAQ (reference sequence). The V end was cut by 1 base, the J end by 3 bases, with 10 bases between. This CDR3 has 14 residues. In DNA, the CDR3 is TGTGCCAGCAGCTTAGAACAGTCTCACTACGAGCAGTACTTC. As protein: CASSLEQSHYEQYF.

This rearrangement joins TRBV19 to TRBJ2-1, with D hard to call. From germline, CDR1 is LNHDA and CDR2 SQIVND (reference sequence). V was pared by 3 bases and J by 4 bases, with 7 bases between. CDR3 length equals 13 residues. CDR3 DNA: TGTGCCAGTAGTATGTCAGTATACAATGAGCAGTTCTTC. Its protein product is CASSMSVYNEQFF.

V gene TRBV5-1 combines with J gene TRBJ1-3; 7 nucleotides align to TRBD1. Germline V gives CDR1 SGHRS, CDR2 YFSETQ. This CDR3 region has 15 residues. V shed 0 bases, J shed 1 base, and the junction held 1 base outside the gene matches. The DNA of the CDR3 is TGCGCCAGCAGCTTGGAGGGACAGTCTGGAAACACCATATATTTT. Translated: CASSLEGQSGNTIYF.

The genes are TRBV29-1 and TRBJ1-1, with 8 bases matching TRBD1. CDR1 is SQVTM, CDR2 ANQGSEA, per germline. The CDR3 is 13 residues long. With 6 bases clipped from V and 4 bases from J, the junction kept 7 bases outside the gene matches. The CDR3 reads CSVQSDRVTEAFF. In DNA, the CDR3 is TGCAGCGTACAATCGGACAGGGTCACTGAAGCTTTCTTT.

The chain carries TRBV10-3 and TRBJ1-1, with a possible D match to TRBD1 (6 bases). Trimming removed 10 bases from V and 5 bases from J, with 17 bases in between. The CDR3 contains 13 residues. Germline V lookup: CDR1 ENHRY, CDR2 SYGVKD. CDR3 DNA sequence: TGTGCCACCACCGGGGGCGCGGGGACTGAAGCTTTCTTT. Encoded protein: CATTGGAGTEAFF.

This chain connects TRBV9 to TRBJ2-2; the D gene is possibly TRBD2 (6 bases). The ends were cut back, 4 bases at V and 6 bases at J, with 13 bases in the middle. CDR3 length equals 14 residues. Germline V CDR1 and CDR2: SGDLS, YYNGEE. This CDR3 is CASSFPSGAGELFF. CDR3 coding DNA: TGTGCCAGCAGCTTTCCCTCGGGGGCCGGGGAGCTGTTTTTT.

V and J are TRBV7-3 and TRBJ1-2; tentatively, D is TRBD1 (6 bases). The CDR3 loop spans 14 amino acids. CDR1 and CDR2 (germline): SGHTA, FQGTGA. With 0 bases removed from V and 5 bases from J, the gap between germline ends came to 10 bases. CDR3 amino acids: CASSLTGGAYGYTF. In nucleotides, the CDR3 is TGTGCCAGCAGCTTAACCGGGGGGGCTTATGGCTACACCTTC.

This chain joins TRBV10-3 and TRBJ2-7; 11 bases match TRBD1. CDR1 is ENHRY, CDR2 SYGVKD, per germline. The trim removed 6 bases at V and 4 bases at J, leaving 8 bases unmatched. The CDR3 length is 15 residues. This chain's CDR3 is CAIRDRGTGGYEQYF. The CDR3 DNA reads as TGTGCCATCAGGGACCGGGGGACAGGGGGTTACGAGCAGTACTTC.

The rearrangement uses TRBV19 and TRBJ2-1; TRBD1 might be the D (6 bases). Per germline, CDR1 LNHDA and CDR2 SQIVND (reference sequence). There are 14 residues in the CDR3. The V end was cut by 3 bases, the J end by 12 bases, with 18 bases between. The CDR3 region has the DNA TGTGCCAGTAGTATTGGGGGCCGGGAATGGGTGCAGTTCTTC. It translates to CASSIGGREWVQFF.

Points on this clone: The same CDR3 is also encoded by other DNA sequences in this sample. CDR3 protein: CASSRQGAGTEAFF. In nucleotides, the CDR3 is TGTGCCAGCAGCCGACAGGGGGCTGGCACTGAAGCTTTCTTT. The chain carries TRBV28 and TRBJ1-1; 10 bases match TRBD1. Germline-derived CDR1 and CDR2 are MDHEN and SYDVKM. V shed 6 bases, J shed 4 bases, and the junction held 5 bases outside the gene matches. The CDR3 sequence is 14 residues long.

This rearrangement joins TRBV4-1 to TRBJ2-1; 7 nucleotides line up with TRBD1. The CDR3 loop spans 16 amino acids. V lost 1 base and J lost 5; bases outside the gene matches: 8. Germline lookup yields CDR1 MGHRA and CDR2 YSYEKL. The CDR3 spells CASSQGDRFLNNEQFF. The CDR3 DNA reads TGCGCCAGCAGCCAAGGGGACAGATTCCTCAACAATGAGCAGTTCTTC.

V and J are TRBV11-3 and TRBJ2-2, with TRBD2 as a possible D gene (5 bases). V was pared by 1 base and J by 6 bases, with 15 bases between. This CDR3 is 16 amino acids long. Germline lookup yields CDR1 SGHNT and CDR2 YENEEA. As DNA, the CDR3 is TGTGCCAGCAGCTTAGCCTCTAGCAGGCGGCCCGGGGAGCTGTTTTTT. The encoded protein is CASSLASSRRPGELFF.

The genes are TRBV7-9 and TRBJ1-4, with 7 bases identical to TRBD1. This CDR3 region has 14 residues. Germline V lookup: CDR1 SEHNR, CDR2 FQNEAQ (reference sequence). The ends lost 5 bases at V and 8 bases at J; junction bases unmatched: 8. CDR3 DNA sequence: TGTGCCAGCAGCAGGGGACAGTTGGGAGAAAAACTGTTTTTT. Translated: CASSRGQLGEKLFF.